This T cell receptor (beta chain) was captured by sequencing in a study of tumor and adjacent non-tumor tissue in lung cancer. Study-level results: Significantly higher TCR diversity was found in tumor than normal lung.

The template was RNA from unsorted bulk tissue. More than 3 cm separated this lung sample from the edge of the tumor. CDR3 length: 15 residues. The germline gives CDR1 SQVTM, CDR2 ANQGSEA. Remarks on this clonotype: Its specificity is not known. One junction end does not reproduce the germline sequence, and a read error may be involved.

A modified ARM-PCR protocol with three rounds of nested PCR amplified TCRbeta. MiXCR was run by TCRdb on the multiplex PCR reads, yielding one entry per CDR3 protein. The data hold roughly 43,000 distinct CDR3 sequences, with roughly 60% observed a single time. The TCR was taken from a man aged 50-60 years with non-small cell lung cancer. V is TRBV29-1 and J is TRBJ2-1, with D tentatively TRBD2 (5 bases). The sequencing sample was made of distant non-tumor lung tissue. CDR3 amino acids: CSVEFLTGWQNGQFF. Written as DNA, the CDR3 is TGCAGCGTCGAATTTCTAACGGGATGGCAGAATGGGCAGTTCTTC.